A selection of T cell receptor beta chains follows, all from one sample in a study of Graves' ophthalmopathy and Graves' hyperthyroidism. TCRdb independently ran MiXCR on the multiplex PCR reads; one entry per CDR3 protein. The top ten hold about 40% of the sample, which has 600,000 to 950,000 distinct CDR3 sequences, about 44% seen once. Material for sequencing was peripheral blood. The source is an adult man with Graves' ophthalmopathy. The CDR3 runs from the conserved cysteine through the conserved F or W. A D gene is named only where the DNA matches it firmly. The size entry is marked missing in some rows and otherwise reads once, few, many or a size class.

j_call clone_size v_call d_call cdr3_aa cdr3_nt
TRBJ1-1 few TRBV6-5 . CASRAKMNTEAFF TGTGCCAGCAGAGCTAAGATGAACACTGAAGCTTTCTTT
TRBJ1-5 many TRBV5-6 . CASSSRNSNQPQHF TGTGCCAGCAGTTCAAGGAATAGCAATCAGCCCCAGCATTTT
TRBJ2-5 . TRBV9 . CASSVDIQGETQYF TGTGCCAGCAGCGTAGATATCCAGGGGGAGACCCAGTACTTC
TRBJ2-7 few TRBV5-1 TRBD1 CASRAGGLYEQYF TGCGCCAGCAGGGCAGGGGGCCTCTACGAGCAGTACTTC
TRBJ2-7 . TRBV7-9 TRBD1 CASSLVLGDSSYEQYF TGTGCCAGCAGCTTAGTATTAGGGGACAGTTCCTACGAGCAGTACTTC
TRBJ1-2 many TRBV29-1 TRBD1 CSGERQGIYGYTF TGCAGCGGAGAACGACAGGGGATCTATGGCTACACCTTC
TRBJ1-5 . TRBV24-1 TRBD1 CASRGQANQPQHF TGTGCCAGCAGAGGACAGGCCAATCAGCCCCAGCATTTT
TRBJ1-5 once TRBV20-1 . CSAKDRIQAYQPQHF TGCAGTGCTAAGGACAGAATACAGGCCTATCAGCCCCAGCATTTT
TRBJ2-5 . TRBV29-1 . CSVETLRGETQYF TGCAGCGTTGAGACCCTCAGGGGCGAGACCCAGTACTTC
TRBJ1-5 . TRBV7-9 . CASSLGGLLNNQPQHF TGTGCCAGCAGCTTAGGGGGGCTATTGAACAATCAGCCCCAGCATTTT
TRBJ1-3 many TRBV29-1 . CSVEGAGGNTIYF TGCAGCGTTGAAGGGGCAGGGGGAAACACCATATATTTT
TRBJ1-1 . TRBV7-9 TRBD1 CASSLGQGRAGTEAFF TGTGCCAGCAGCTTAGGACAGGGACGGGCGGGCACTGAAGCTTTCTTT
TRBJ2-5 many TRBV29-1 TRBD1 CSVDDREETQYF TGCAGCGTTGATGACAGGGAGGAGACCCAGTACTTC
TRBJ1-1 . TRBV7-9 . CASSVRTPGEGKNTEAFF TGTGCCAGCAGCGTTCGGACTCCTGGGGAGGGGAAGAACACTGAAGCTTTCTTT